The sequence of this T cell receptor (beta chain) was determined in a study of blood T cell repertoires in COVID-19. Study at large: COVID-19 samples, acute and convalescent, were from the United States, Italy and Spain. T cells, B-cell-depleted T cells, or PBMCs supplied cDNA or gDNA.

TCRdb's table, derived via immunoSEQ multiplex PCR, lists solely in-frame clones and lacks some. The sample lists a few hundred thousand clones, 85% occurring once. Germline V gene data show CDR1 as SGHRS and CDR2 as YFSETQ. V lost 0 bases, J lost 3 bases, and 9 bases lay in between. The CDR3 has 14 residues. Sequenced: peripheral blood. This clonotype was sampled from a woman in her fifties or sixties with active or convalescent COVID-19. The genes are TRBV5-1 and TRBJ1-1; D is perhaps TRBD1 (5 bases). The CDR3 nucleotides read TGCGCCAGCAGCTTGGAGGGGCCAGACACTGAAGCTTTCTTT. This encodes CASSLEGPDTEAFF.